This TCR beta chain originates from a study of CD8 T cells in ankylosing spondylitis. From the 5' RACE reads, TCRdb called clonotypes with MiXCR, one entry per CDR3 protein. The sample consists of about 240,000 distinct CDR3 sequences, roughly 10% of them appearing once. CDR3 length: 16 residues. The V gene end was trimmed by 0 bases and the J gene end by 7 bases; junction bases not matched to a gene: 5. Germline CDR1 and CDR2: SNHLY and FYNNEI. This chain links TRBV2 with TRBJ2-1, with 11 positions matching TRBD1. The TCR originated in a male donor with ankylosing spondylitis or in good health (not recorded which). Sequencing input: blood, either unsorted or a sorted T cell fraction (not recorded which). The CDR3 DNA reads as TGTGCCAGCAGTGAAGCTCCGGGACAGGGGGGAAATGAGCAGTTCTTC. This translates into CASSEAPGQGGNEQFF.